Here is one T cell receptor (beta chain) with its context. Its antigen is as yet unknown. The source of the sample is a study of CD8 T cells in ankylosing spondylitis. Study-level results: For ankylosing spondylitis blood, a TCR beta motif of about eight highly homologous variants appeared characteristic. Reportedly, matched ankylosing spondylitis synovial fluid was significantly enriched for disease-linked clones.

5'-RACE, quantitative and with molecular barcodes, yielded the TCR beta libraries. TCRdb redid the calling of the 5' RACE reads with MiXCR, one entry per CDR3 protein. The sample records approximately 110,000 distinct CDR3 sequences, nearly 25% being singletons. With 7 bases clipped from V and 3 bases from J, the junction kept 19 bases outside the gene matches. Germline CDR1 is MNHEY and CDR2 is SVGEGT. This CDR3 is built from 19 residues. The chain combines TRBV6-2 or TRBV6-3 with TRBJ2-2, with TRBD1 identical over 8 bases. Sequencing input: synovial fluid, either unsorted or a sorted T cell fraction (not recorded which). This receptor was taken from a male donor with ankylosing spondylitis. The CDR3, as DNA: TGTGCCAGCACCACGGACCGGTCAGGGGGCCTAGGACACACCGGGGAGCTGTTTTTT. Translating it yields CASTTDRSGGLGHTGELFF.